This TCR beta chain came from a study of cytomegalovirus exposure and HLA in healthy donors. Study results and limitations: The authors listed some 160 TCR beta chains as cytomegalovirus-associated.

Note on this clone: Its target is not known.

Germline V CDR1 and CDR2: SEHNR, FQNEAQ (reference sequence). Trimming at V came to 5 bases and at J to 2 bases, leaving 3 bases not matched to a gene. The CDR3 totals 14 residues. Primers included in the PCR were 60 Vbeta and 13 Jbeta primers. TCRdb keeps only in-frame clones here, not all; method: immunoSEQ multiplex PCR. The sample carries about 190,000 clones, around 85% recorded once. The chain combines TRBV7-9 with TRBJ1-5; 7 bases are shared with TRBD1. This clonotype originated in a man in his late teens or twenties in good health and CMV-seronegative. The specimen sequenced was PBMCs. The DNA of the CDR3 is TGTGCCAGCAGCGACAGGGAACGCAATCAGCCCCAGCATTTT. Its translation is CASSDRERNQPQHF.